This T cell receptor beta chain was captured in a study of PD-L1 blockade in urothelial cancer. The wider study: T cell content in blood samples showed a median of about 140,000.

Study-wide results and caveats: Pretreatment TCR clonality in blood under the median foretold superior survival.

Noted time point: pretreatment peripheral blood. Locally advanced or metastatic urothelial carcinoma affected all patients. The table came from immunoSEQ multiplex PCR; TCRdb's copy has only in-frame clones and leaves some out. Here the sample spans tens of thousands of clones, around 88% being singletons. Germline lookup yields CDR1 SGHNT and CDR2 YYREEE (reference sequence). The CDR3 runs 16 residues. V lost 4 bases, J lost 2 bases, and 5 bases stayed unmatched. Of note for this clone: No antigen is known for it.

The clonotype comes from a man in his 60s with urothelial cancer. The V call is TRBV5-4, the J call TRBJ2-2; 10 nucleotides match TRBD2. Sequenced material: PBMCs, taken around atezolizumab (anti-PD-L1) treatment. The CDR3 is CASSLQRGGNTGELFF. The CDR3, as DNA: TGTGCCAGCAGCCTCCAGCGGGGGGGCAACACCGGGGAGCTGTTTTTT.